One sample yielded the 9 T cell receptor beta chains listed below, sequenced in a study of T-cell reconstitution after alpha-beta-depleted transplantation in children. Unique molecular identifiers were used in preparing the TCRbeta library. MiXCR was run by TCRdb on the PCR reads, yielding one entry per CDR3 protein. The table records hundreds of thousands of distinct CDR3 sequences, approximately 9.5% of them present only once. The sample here was PBMCs from the stem cell graft donor, taken from the stem cell graft. Receptors were obtained from a human donor who donated a stem cell graft to a child with acute lymphoblastic leukemia.

There are a few counts of this clonotype. The V gene is TRBV19, the J gene TRBJ1-1; no reliable D call. The CDR3 is 13 amino acids. Germline V CDR1 and CDR2: LNHDA, SQIVND (reference sequence). Trimming left V 6 bases short and J 0 bases short, with 8 bases between. CDR3 protein: CASRVTVNTEAFF. CDR3 coding DNA: TGTGCCAGTAGGGTTACCGTGAACACTGAAGCTTTCTTT.

This chain links TRBV12-3 or TRBV12-4 with TRBJ1-2, with D uncertain. This CDR3 region has 13 residues. V was trimmed by 0 bases and J by 4 bases, leaving 6 bases between them. The CDR3 sequence is CASSLAHLYGYTF. DNA of the CDR3: TGTGCCAGCAGTTTAGCACATCTCTATGGCTACACCTTC.

In this sample, this clonotype turned up a few times. The chain combines TRBV20-1 with TRBJ1-2; perhaps TRBD1 as D (5 bases). The CDR3 consists of 14 residues. Trimming shortened V by 6 bases and J by 4 bases, and 18 bases separated the two germline ends. Germline V gene data show CDR1 as DFQATT and CDR2 as SNEGSKA (reference sequence). The chain's CDR3 is CSALGTSNPYGYTF. The CDR3 coding sequence is TGCAGTGCCCTCGGGACCTCCAACCCCTATGGCTACACCTTC.

The chain is built from TRBV29-1 and TRBJ2-7, with 8 bases aligning to TRBD1. Germline trimming cut 5 bases from V and 4 bases from J; bases unmatched to any gene: 4. CDR1 SQVTM and CDR2 ANQGSEA come from the germline V gene. The CDR3 has 12 residues. CDR3 coding DNA: TGCAGCGTTTCGGACAGGGTTTACGAGCAGTACTTC. Its protein is CSVSDRVYEQYF.

The chain employs TRBV20-1 and TRBJ2-5; no clear D gene. Germline CDR1 and CDR2: DFQATT and SNEGSKA (reference sequence). V lost 0 bases, J lost 5 bases, and 13 bases lay in between. This CDR3 is built from 14 residues. Here the CDR3 DNA reads TGCAGTGCTAGAGATCTGGGAAAGGACGAGACCCAGTACTTC. It yields the protein CSARDLGKDETQYF.

This clonotype was detected many times. The chain recombines TRBV5-4 with TRBJ1-1; D is unclear. The CDR3 contains 14 residues. Trimming pared 0 bases from V and 3 bases from J, leaving 9 bases between. Germline V lookup: CDR1 SGHNT, CDR2 YYREEE (reference sequence). CDR3 loop: CASSLVVGDTEAFF. The DNA for the CDR3 is TGTGCCAGCAGCTTGGTGGTGGGCGACACTGAAGCTTTCTTT.

The CDR3 DNA sequence: TGTGCCAGCAGTCCGGGACAGGGGGCTCTAGAAAAACTGTTTTTT. Translation: CASSPGQGALEKLFF. The rearrangement links TRBV12-3 or TRBV12-4 to TRBJ1-4; 12 nucleotides align to TRBD1. The V segment lost 5 bases and the J segment 8 bases; nucleotides outside the gene matches: 6. The CDR3 is 15 residues long.

This clonotype has just a few counts. This rearrangement joins TRBV20-1 to TRBJ2-7, with TRBD1 matching 8 bases. CDR3 size: 16 residues. V was clipped by 3 bases and J by 4 bases; unmatched bases: 14. Germline CDR1 is DFQATT and CDR2 is SNEGSKA (reference sequence). The CDR3 sequence is CSASKIDRGNVYEQYF. CDR3 DNA sequence: TGCAGTGCTAGTAAGATCGACAGGGGAAACGTATACGAGCAGTACTTC.

This chain uses TRBV11-2 with TRBJ2-1; D gene ambiguous. CDR1 is SGHAT and CDR2 is FQNNGV in the germline V gene. V shed 0 bases and J shed 7 bases, with 13 bases lying between them. The CDR3 is made up of 15 amino acids. This CDR3 is CASSLESHPSNEQFF. For the CDR3, the DNA is TGTGCCAGCAGCTTAGAGTCCCACCCGTCAAATGAGCAGTTCTTC. Using reference TRBV11-2 and TRBJ2-1 for the parts outside the CDR3, the full variable domain is EAGVAQSPRYKIIEKRQSVAFWCNPISGHATLYWYQQILGQGPKLLIQFQNNGVVDDSQLPKDRFSAERLKGVDSTLKIQPAKLEDSAVYLCASSLESHPSNEQFFGPGTRLTVL.